A selection of T cell receptor beta chains follows, all from one sample in a study of cytomegalovirus exposure and HLA in healthy donors. Clones were read by immunoSEQ multiplex PCR, and TCRdb kept only the in-frame ones, dropping some. The table records approximately 120,000 clones, more than 80% of them present only once. Sequences were obtained from PBMCs. These receptors were collected from a man aged 25-45 years in good health and CMV-seropositive. The CDR3 runs from the conserved cysteine through the conserved F or W. Fields, in order: CDR3 protein, CDR3 DNA, D gene, V gene, clone size, J gene, CDR3 length. The D gene is left open where the match is weak. Expanded clones are given a class, and other clones once, few, many or no size at all.

cdr3_aa: CASRSGGHPQETQYF
cdr3_nt: TGCGCCAGCAGGAGCGGGGGCCATCCCCAAGAGACCCAGTACTTC
d_call: TRBD2
v_call: TRBV4-1
clone_size: .
j_call: TRBJ2-5
cdr3_length: 15

cdr3_aa: CASSEAGLDTEAFF
cdr3_nt: TGTGCCAGCAGTGAAGCGGGGCTGGACACTGAAGCTTTCTTT
d_call: .
v_call: TRBV6-1
clone_size: .
j_call: TRBJ1-1
cdr3_length: 14

cdr3_aa: CASSEASGGAYNEQFF
cdr3_nt: TGTGCCAGCAGTGAAGCGAGCGGGGGGGCCTACAATGAGCAGTTCTTC
d_call: TRBD2
v_call: TRBV25-1
clone_size: once
j_call: TRBJ2-1
cdr3_length: 16

cdr3_aa: CASGATRDTEAFF
cdr3_nt: TGTGCCAGCGGAGCTACACGGGACACTGAAGCTTTCTTT
d_call: .
v_call: TRBV2
clone_size: .
j_call: TRBJ1-1
cdr3_length: 13

cdr3_aa: CASREGSGSNQPQHF
cdr3_nt: TGTGCCAGCAGGGAGGGAAGTGGAAGCAATCAGCCCCAGCATTTT
d_call: .
v_call: TRBV2
clone_size: .
j_call: TRBJ1-5
cdr3_length: 15

cdr3_aa: CASSPRQGAAGNTIYF
cdr3_nt: TGTGCCAGCTCACCGCGACAGGGGGCGGCTGGAAACACCATATATTTT
d_call: TRBD1
v_call: TRBV18
clone_size: .
j_call: TRBJ1-3
cdr3_length: 16

cdr3_aa: CATSPGWSMNTEAFF
cdr3_nt: TGTGCCACCAGCCCAGGGTGGTCCATGAACACTGAAGCTTTCTTT
d_call: .
v_call: TRBV15
clone_size: once
j_call: TRBJ1-1
cdr3_length: 15

cdr3_aa: CASSLQDGGMSPLHF
cdr3_nt: TGTGCCAGCAGTTTACAAGACGGCGGGATGTCACCCCTCCACTTT
d_call: .
v_call: TRBV27
clone_size: .
j_call: TRBJ1-6
cdr3_length: 15

cdr3_aa: CASSEVDRGLRATDTQYF
cdr3_nt: TGTGCCAGCAGTGAGGTGGACAGGGGATTGCGGGCCACAGATACGCAGTATTTT
d_call: TRBD1
v_call: TRBV6-1
clone_size: .
j_call: TRBJ2-3
cdr3_length: 18

cdr3_aa: CASSQGLAGGPHSGELFF
cdr3_nt: TGCGCCAGCAGCCAAGGACTAGCGGGGGGGCCCCATTCCGGGGAGCTGTTTTTT
d_call: TRBD2
v_call: TRBV4-1
clone_size: .
j_call: TRBJ2-2
cdr3_length: 18

cdr3_aa: CASSVGGTSTQYF
cdr3_nt: TGTGCCAGCAGCGTAGGGGGGACTTCCACGCAGTACTTC
d_call: .
v_call: TRBV11-1
clone_size: .
j_call: TRBJ2-7
cdr3_length: 13

cdr3_aa: CASGSPRTGSSYNSPLHF
cdr3_nt: TGTGCTAGTGGTTCACCCCGGACAGGGAGCTCCTATAATTCACCCCTCCACTTT
d_call: TRBD1
v_call: TRBV12-5
clone_size: few
j_call: TRBJ1-6
cdr3_length: 18

cdr3_aa: CAWMKRNTEAFF
cdr3_nt: TGTGCCTGGATGAAGCGGAACACTGAAGCTTTCTTT
d_call: .
v_call: TRBV30
clone_size: .
j_call: TRBJ1-1
cdr3_length: 12

cdr3_aa: CASTLSGQPQHF
cdr3_nt: TGTGCCAGCACCCTCTCAGGTCAGCCCCAGCATTTT
d_call: .
v_call: TRBV28
clone_size: .
j_call: TRBJ1-5
cdr3_length: 12

cdr3_aa: CASSFMGLFRSGELFF
cdr3_nt: TGTGCCAGCAGCTTTATGGGCCTATTTCGATCCGGGGAGCTGTTTTTT
d_call: .
v_call: TRBV7-2
clone_size: .
j_call: TRBJ2-2
cdr3_length: 16

cdr3_aa: CASSFGTGGGAFF
cdr3_nt: TGTGCCAGCAGCTTTGGGACAGGGGGTGGGGCGTTCTTC
d_call: TRBD1
v_call: TRBV11-2
clone_size: few
j_call: TRBJ2-1
cdr3_length: 13

cdr3_aa: CAIRGVSNRGYGYTF
cdr3_nt: TGTGCCATCAGAGGGGTGTCGAACAGGGGTTATGGCTACACCTTC
d_call: TRBD1
v_call: TRBV10-3
clone_size: few
j_call: TRBJ1-2
cdr3_length: 15

cdr3_aa: CASSLAVDYEQYF
cdr3_nt: TGTGCCAGCAGCTTGGCGGTCGACTACGAGCAGTACTTC
d_call: .
v_call: TRBV7-8
clone_size: .
j_call: TRBJ2-7
cdr3_length: 13